The clone carrying this TCR beta chain was picked up many times. Arm-PCR of CDR3 regions with iRepertoire HTBI primers generated TCR beta libraries. Using its own MiXCR run on the multiplex PCR reads, TCRdb lists one record per CDR3 protein. The sample shows 400,000 to 600,000 distinct CDR3 sequences, roughly a fifth of them seen only once. Germline V CDR1 and CDR2: MDHEN, SYDVKM. This CDR3 is 16 amino acids long. The V gene lost 3 bases and the J gene lost 4 bases, with 13 bases spanning the gap. This sample is part of a study of regulatory T cells in long-lasting Graves disease. Study background: Positive TSH receptor antibodies alongside over 5 years of antithyroid drugs were what marked Graves' disease as persistent.

Time point in this sample: persistent/refractory GD, antithyroid drugs over 5 years with positive TRAb. The TCR library used RNA extracted from PBMCs. This chain connects TRBV28 to TRBJ1-6, with D unresolved. The sequencing used peripheral blood mononuclear cells (PBMCs), collected when the disease was refractory, from a patient treated with antithyroid drugs. This receptor was identified in a female donor with Graves disease. The CDR3 DNA follows: TGTGCCAGCAGTTTGGCAGGCCTCGAATATAATTCACCCCTCCACTTT. Amino acids: CASSLAGLEYNSPLHF.